A single sample gave rise to the 13 T cell receptor beta chains below, sequenced in a study of T cells in Graves' hyperthyroidism and ophthalmopathy. Researchers amplified the TCR beta CDR3 regions from RNA transcripts. First-round RT-PCR with HTBI primers amplified the TCR CDR3 region. Via MiXCR, TCRdb re-called the multiplex PCR reads, giving one row per CDR3 protein. Seen here are 700,000 to 950,000 distinct CDR3 sequences, about a third observed once, and the top ten hold around 32%. Sequencing used blood. Receptor source: a woman aged 40 to 50 with Graves' hyperthyroidism.

V is TRBV7-8 and J is TRBJ2-1, with D perhaps matching TRBD2 (7 bases). The DNA end favors TRBJ2-7, so the J call may be wrong. Looked up from germline, CDR1 is SGHVS and CDR2 is FQNEAQ. The CDR3 contains 15 residues. CDR3 nucleotide sequence: TGTGCCAGCAGCTTAATGGGGGGGGCCGACAATGAGCAGTACTTC. Its protein is CASSLMGGADNEQYF.

On this clonotype itself: Sequence at one end of the junction differs from germline and may be a read error. The gene calls are TRBV12-3 or TRBV12-4 and TRBJ1-4; maybe TRBD1 (6 bases). The length of the CDR3 is 13 residues. The CDR3 bases are TGTGCCAGCAGCCAAAACAGGGCCGAAAGACTGTTTTTT. Protein sequence: CASSQNRAERLFF.

The chain employs TRBV7-3 and TRBJ2-7; D may be TRBD1 (6 bases). This CDR3 has 15 amino acids. Looked up from germline, CDR1 is SGHTA and CDR2 is FQGTGA. V was shortened by 5 bases and J by 1 base, with 15 bases between the two germline ends. The CDR3 region has the DNA TGTGCCAGCAGCCTGAGTGGGGGCGGTTCCTACGAGCAGTACTTC. Translation gives CASSLSGGGSYEQYF. The variable domain in full, with the rest retrieved from reference TRBV7-3 and TRBJ2-7, is GAGVSQTPSNKVTEKGKYVELRCDPISGHTALYWYRQSLGQGPEFLIYFQGTGAADDSGLPNDRFFAVRPEGSVSTLKIQRTERGDSAVYLCASSLSGGGSYEQYFGPGTRLTVT.

This chain joins TRBV20-1 and TRBJ1-1, with TRBD1 identical over 8 bases. Per the germline V gene, CDR1 is DFQATT and CDR2 is SNEGSKA (reference sequence). V was clipped by 5 bases and J by 7 bases; unmatched bases: 12. The CDR3 length is 14 residues. CDR3 nucleotide sequence: TGCAGTGCTCGGCACACAGGGGGGGACGGTGAAGCTTTCTTT. This translates into CSARHTGGDGEAFF.

The genes are TRBV5-6 and TRBJ2-5; maybe TRBD2 (6 bases). Germline loops: CDR1 SGHDT, CDR2 YYEEEE. Trimming removed 4 bases from V and 5 bases from J, with 12 bases in between. The length of the CDR3 is 13 residues. The CDR3 coding sequence is TGTGCCAGCAGCGCGGGGTGGGGTGAGACCCAGTACTTC. Translation: CASSAGWGETQYF.

This chain joins TRBV15 and TRBJ1-2; maybe TRBD1 (5 bases). Germline lookup yields CDR1 LNHNV and CDR2 YYDKDF (reference sequence). The CDR3 sequence is 15 residues long. With 3 bases removed from V and 3 bases from J, the gap between germline ends came to 14 bases. The CDR3 protein is CATSSSGRGYYGYTF. In DNA form, the CDR3 reads TGTGCCACCAGCAGTTCGGGGCGAGGTTACTATGGCTACACCTTC.

The rearrangement uses TRBV12-3 or TRBV12-4 and TRBJ1-1; possibly TRBD1 for D (6 bases). CDR3 length: 16 residues. V was shortened by 6 bases and J by 6 bases, with 23 bases between the two germline ends. The CDR3 spells CASSESRTAAYPEAFF. DNA for the CDR3: TGTGCCAGCAGCGAGTCTAGGACAGCTGCTTACCCTGAAGCTTTCTTT.

This clonotype was counted ten times or more. The chain links TRBV20-1 to TRBJ2-7; the D is unclear. The CDR3 extends over 15 amino acids. V lost 0 bases to trimming and J lost 0 bases, with 12 bases between them. Germline values: CDR1 DFQATT, CDR2 SNEGSKA (reference sequence). CDR3 in amino acids: CSAREYPLSSYEQYF. CDR3 DNA sequence: TGCAGTGCTAGAGAATACCCGCTCAGCTCCTACGAGCAGTACTTC.

This clonotype was counted only a few times. The chain employs TRBV19 and TRBJ1-2; 8 bases align to TRBD1. Germline V gene sequence: CDR1 LNHDA, CDR2 SQIVND (reference sequence). V trimming: 7 bases; J trimming: 5 bases; junction bases outside the gene matches: 6. This CDR3 is 13 amino acids long. DNA for the CDR3: TGTGCCAGTACCGACAGGGGCTGGTATGGCTACACCTTC. Its protein is CASTDRGWYGYTF.

Many counts were recorded for this clonotype. This chain links TRBV12-3 or TRBV12-4 with TRBJ2-5, with D perhaps TRBD1 (7 bases). This CDR3 spans 15 amino acids. V was trimmed by 1 base and J by 5 bases, leaving 14 bases between them. The CDR3 DNA sequence: TGTGCCAGCAGTTTAGGCGGAGGGGGCGGCGAGACCCAGTACTTC. Protein product: CASSLGGGGGETQYF.

This clonotype was observed many times. The chain joins TRBV7-2 to TRBJ2-7; D is undetermined. V was cut by 2 bases and J by 6 bases, with 14 bases left in between. The CDR3 runs 14 residues. In germline, CDR1 is SGHTA, CDR2 FQGNSA. The CDR3, as DNA: TGTGCCAGCAGCTTACGAATGGGAACGGCCGAGCAGTACTTC. Protein sequence: CASSLRMGTAEQYF.

This sequence joins TRBV7-2 and TRBJ2-1, with 7 bases identical to TRBD2. CDR1 is SGHTA and CDR2 is FQGNSA in the germline V gene. The CDR3 totals 15 residues. V was clipped by 2 bases and J by 2 bases; unmatched bases: 3. The CDR3 reads CASSLRSGAYNEQFF. The CDR3 DNA follows: TGTGCCAGCAGCTTAAGGAGCGGGGCCTACAATGAGCAGTTCTTC.

This clonotype was detected ten times or more. The V gene is TRBV7-6, the J gene TRBJ1-1; D unresolved. The length of the CDR3 is 13 residues. The germline CDR1 and CDR2 sequences are SGHVS and FNYEAQ. The V and J ends lost 4 bases and 5 bases respectively, with 11 bases between them. The CDR3 reads CASSSPSATEAFF. In DNA form, the CDR3 reads TGTGCCAGCAGCTCACCCTCGGCAACTGAAGCTTTCTTT.